Reported below is one TCR beta chain. Its cognate antigen is unknown. The source of the sample is a study of blood T cells in healthy people across ages. Overall study findings and caveats: Per million T cells, TCR beta diversity dropped about linearly as age rose.

V lost 1 base and J 0 bases, leaving 16 bases between the germline ends. CDR1 and CDR2 (germline): SNHLY, FYNNEI. The CDR3 runs 19 residues. Alongside a J-beta primer mix, a sample-barcoded 5' primer served in a second PCR lasting about 7 to 12 cycles. MiXCR, run by TCRdb on the 5' RACE reads, gives a single entry per CDR3 protein. The sample consists of fewer than 800,000 distinct CDR3 sequences, 45% to 50% of them appearing once. Sequencing was performed on blood. The rearrangement uses TRBV2 and TRBJ1-6; D possibly corresponds to TRBD1 (5 bases). The TCR sequence derives from an older woman in good health. In DNA, the CDR3 is TGTGCCAGCAGTGAAGGGGCAGGGAAGCTTGGCTCCTATAATTCACCCCTCCACTTT. Encoded protein: CASSEGAGKLGSYNSPLHF.